The present TCR beta chain was sequenced within a study of T cell repertoires in cytomegalovirus infection. Study-wide background: Public TCR beta signatures provided an indication of both CMV infection and a matching HLA type.

TCRdb fed the reads into MiXCR, producing one record per CDR3 protein. This repertoire shows approximately 550,000 distinct CDR3 sequences, approximately 17% found once; its top ten account for 20% to 30%. Regarding the study as a whole: CMV-specific TCR beta clonotypes restricted by HLA-C dominated the ex vivo response. Public TCR beta family frequency separated CMV-and-HLA carriers, including in an independent cohort.

This clonotype occurred a few times. Antigen unknown. The CDR3 has 16 amino acids. V lost 6 bases and J lost 2; bases outside the gene matches: 11. The germline CDR1 and CDR2 sequences are MDHEN and SYDVKM. The sequence was obtained from a human donor in good health (CMV status not recorded). Some clones in this sample may be carry-over from other donors' samples. The V call is TRBV28, the J call TRBJ2-7; 9 bases map to TRBD2. The sample consisted of CD8+ T cells from PBMCs. This CDR3 reads CASSSALAGRTYEQYF. The CDR3 DNA is TGTGCCAGCAGCTCAGCCCTAGCGGGAAGGACCTACGAGCAGTACTTC.